These 20 T cell receptor beta chains came from one sample sequenced in a study of cytomegalovirus exposure and HLA in healthy donors (dated 2017 in TCRdb). The library was built by means of the immunoSEQ multiplex PCR assay. For the multiplex PCR, a mixture combining 60 forward primers for TCR Vbeta segments and 13 reverse primers for TCR Jbeta segments was used. In TCRdb, the immuneACCESS table is reduced to in-frame sequences with V and J assigned. These tables do not hold every clone; where another copy was compared, an unresolved V gene accounts for under half, and the others remain unexplained. In all, the sample holds about 120,000 clones, and around 74% of those were seen once. The ten top clones hold over 1.5% of the sample. The source material was PBMCs. The receptors were sampled from a woman younger than 30 in good health and CMV-seronegative.

This clone was counted only a few times. The chain recombines TRBV19 with TRBJ2-3; TRBD2 aligns across 14 bases. The CDR3 totals 19 residues. Germline V gene sequence: CDR1 LNHDA, CDR2 SQIVND (reference sequence). Germline trimming cut 5 bases from V and 2 bases from J; bases unmatched to any gene: 12. Here the CDR3 reads CASSPQRLAGGTYTDTQYF. In nucleotides, the CDR3 is TGTGCCAGTAGTCCCCAGAGACTAGCGGGGGGGACCTACACAGATACGCAGTATTTT.

This chain uses TRBV5-1 with TRBJ2-7; possible D gene TRBD2, 5 bases. Germline V gives CDR1 SGHRS, CDR2 YFSETQ. V was pared by 4 bases and J by 5 bases, with 19 bases between. The CDR3 consists of 15 residues. The CDR3 sequence: CASSITNGPGDEQYF. As DNA, the CDR3 is TGCGCCAGCAGCATTACAAACGGACCCGGGGACGAGCAGTACTTC.

This chain joins TRBV19 and TRBJ2-7, with a weak D call TRBD1 (6 bases). Germline CDR1 and CDR2: LNHDA and SQIVND (reference sequence). The CDR3 is 18 residues long. V was trimmed by 8 bases and J by 2 bases, leaving 28 bases between them. The CDR3 spells CASSPPRDKSFPPYEQYF. In DNA, the CDR3 is TGTGCCAGTTCTCCTCCTAGGGACAAGTCTTTCCCCCCCTACGAGCAGTACTTC.

This chain links TRBV30 with TRBJ1-2; D is undetermined. The germline V gene encodes CDR1 GTSNPN and CDR2 SVGIG (reference sequence). V was pared by 4 bases and J by 4 bases, with 16 bases between. The CDR3 length is 14 residues. CDR3 sequence reads: CAWILPGEGYGYTF. The CDR3 nucleotides are TGTGCCTGGATCCTACCCGGGGAAGGCTATGGCTACACCTTC.

The J gene is TRBJ2-5, the V gene TRBV5-1; 7 bases are a match to TRBD2. The trim removed 0 bases at V and 5 bases at J, leaving 10 bases unmatched. Per germline, CDR1 SGHRS and CDR2 YFSETQ. This CDR3 is built from 16 residues. The CDR3 coding sequence is TGCGCCAGCAGCTTGGCCAATGGACTAGTGGGTGAGACCCAGTACTTC. It yields the protein CASSLANGLVGETQYF.

This clone has only a few counts. The chain couples TRBV6-5 to TRBJ2-1, with 9 positions matching TRBD1. In germline, CDR1 is MNHEY, CDR2 SVGAGI. CDR3 length equals 16 residues. V lost 1 base and J lost 8; bases outside the gene matches: 9. The CDR3 DNA follows: TGTGCCAGCAGTTACTACGGGACAGGGAGATCGGATGAGCAGTTCTTC. Translation: CASSYYGTGRSDEQFF.

This chain uses TRBV28 with TRBJ1-1; no reliable D call. The length of the CDR3 is 13 residues. Trimming removed 2 bases at V and 1 base at J, with 5 bases between. The germline V gene encodes CDR1 MDHEN and CDR2 SYDVKM. The CDR3 DNA reads as TGTGCCAGCAGTTTACGCAGGAACACTGAAGCTTTCTTT. Encoded protein: CASSLRRNTEAFF.

The V call is TRBV18, the J call TRBJ1-4; D gene unclear. V dropped 3 bases and J dropped 7 bases, with 9 bases sitting between them. This CDR3 region has 13 residues. In germline, CDR1 is KGHSH, CDR2 LQKENI. CDR3 DNA: TGTGCCAGCTCACCTGGGGAGGGTGAAAAACTGTTTTTT. Amino acids: CASSPGEGEKLFF. Using reference TRBV18 and TRBJ1-4 for the parts outside the CDR3, the full variable domain is NAGVMQNPRHLVRRRGQEARLRCSPMKGHSHVYWYRQLPEEGLKFMVYLQKENIIDESGMPKERFSAEFPKEGPSILRIQQVVRGDSAAYFCASSPGEGEKLFFGSGTQLSVL.

The chain employs TRBV30 and TRBJ1-1, with D possibly TRBD1 on 6 matching bases. Germline CDR1 and CDR2: GTSNPN and SVGIG (reference sequence). Trimming stripped 0 bases from V and 8 bases from J, with 19 bases between. This CDR3 is 15 amino acids long. CDR3 sequence: CAWSVTGTKGSEAFF. The CDR3 DNA reads as TGTGCCTGGAGTGTCACCGGGACAAAAGGGTCCGAAGCTTTCTTT.

The rearrangement links TRBV28 to TRBJ2-2; 9 bases are shared with TRBD1. Per germline, CDR1 MDHEN and CDR2 SYDVKM. This CDR3 contains 19 residues. V was clipped by 4 bases and J by 0 bases; unmatched bases: 12. CDR3 coding DNA: TGTGCCAGCAGTTCACCACCGGGACAGGGTACGCCGAACACCGGGGAGCTGTTTTTT. As protein: CASSSPPGQGTPNTGELFF.

This clone occurred a few times. The rearrangement uses TRBV30 and TRBJ2-1; D is ambiguous. CDR1 is GTSNPN and CDR2 is SVGIG in the germline V gene (reference sequence). The CDR3 has 11 residues. V shed 6 bases and J shed 10 bases, with 13 bases lying between them. CDR3: CACRVGGEQFF. CDR3 DNA sequence: TGTGCCTGCCGGGTGGGTGGAGAGCAGTTCTTC. The whole variable domain, remainder taken from reference TRBV30 and TRBJ2-1, is SQTIHQWPATLVQPVGSPLSLECTVEGTSNPNLYWYRQAAGRGLQLLFYSVGIGQISSEVPQNLSASRPQDRQFILSSKKLLLSDSGFYLCACRVGGEQFFGPGTRLTVL.

The rearrangement uses TRBV15 and TRBJ1-5; D is unclear. This CDR3 spans 15 amino acids. Germline V gene data show CDR1 as LNHNV and CDR2 as YYDKDF (reference sequence). The ends were cut back, 1 base at V and 8 bases at J, with 15 bases in the middle. This CDR3 reads CATSRGQTRQEPQHF. The CDR3 coding sequence is TGTGCCACCAGCAGAGGCCAAACCCGCCAGGAGCCCCAGCATTTT.

This chain connects TRBV7-9 to TRBJ1-5; tentatively, D is TRBD1 (5 bases). CDR3 length equals 17 residues. The V and J ends lost 1 base and 6 bases respectively, with 19 bases between them. Per germline, CDR1 SEHNR and CDR2 FQNEAQ (reference sequence). CDR3 in amino acids: CASSLGTGPLEGQPQHF. In nucleotides, the CDR3 is TGTGCCAGCAGCTTAGGAACAGGCCCTCTAGAAGGTCAGCCCCAGCATTTT.

CDR3 in DNA: TGTGCCAGCAGCCGTAGCGGGGTGAGGGCAGATACGCAGTATTTT. Encoded protein: CASSRSGVRADTQYF. The rearrangement links TRBV9 to TRBJ2-3, with TRBD2 identical over 8 bases. Germline V lookup: CDR1 SGDLS, CDR2 YYNGEE. The CDR3 is 15 residues long. The ends lost 4 bases at V and 4 bases at J; junction bases unmatched: 8.

V and J are TRBV9 and TRBJ2-7, with D maybe TRBD1 (6 bases). The germline CDR1 and CDR2 sequences are SGDLS and YYNGEE. V gave up 3 bases and J gave up 0 bases, with 13 bases separating them. This CDR3 has 15 residues. The CDR3 spells CASSAQGTSSYEQYF. The CDR3, as DNA: TGTGCCAGCAGCGCCCAGGGGACGAGCTCCTACGAGCAGTACTTC.

The chain uses TRBV28 and TRBJ2-1; 9 nucleotides match TRBD1. This CDR3 contains 16 residues. Germline CDR1 is MDHEN and CDR2 is SYDVKM. The ends lost 5 bases at V and 12 bases at J; junction bases unmatched: 17. The CDR3 spells CASSLPGQGMNGGQFF. The CDR3 DNA reads TGTGCCAGCAGTCTTCCGGGACAGGGTATGAATGGTGGGCAGTTCTTC.

The rearrangement uses TRBV10-3 and TRBJ1-1; D gene ambiguous. The CDR3 is made up of 13 amino acids. CDR1 ENHRY and CDR2 SYGVKD come from the germline V gene. V was clipped by 8 bases and J by 0 bases, with 10 bases between them. The CDR3 sequence is CAIHSLMNTEAFF. Written as DNA, the CDR3 is TGTGCCATCCACTCTTTAATGAACACTGAAGCTTTCTTT.

V and J are TRBV14 and TRBJ1-4, with 7 bases aligning to TRBD1. The CDR3 runs 16 residues. Germline trimming cut 3 bases from V and 0 bases from J; bases unmatched to any gene: 4. Per the germline V gene, CDR1 is SGHDN and CDR2 is FVKESK. The CDR3, as DNA: TGTGCCAGCAGCCATTACAGGGGTGCAACTAATGAAAAACTGTTTTTT. Its translation: CASSHYRGATNEKLFF.

The rearrangement uses TRBV19 and TRBJ1-5, with 9 positions matching TRBD1. The CDR3 covers 15 residues. The V gene's germline CDR1 is LNHDA and CDR2 SQIVND (reference sequence). With 6 bases clipped from V and 5 bases from J, the junction kept 8 bases outside the gene matches. The CDR3 spells CASSRTGDLYQPQHF. CDR3 bases: TGTGCCAGTAGCCGGACAGGGGACCTTTATCAGCCCCAGCATTTT.

The chain recombines TRBV2 with TRBJ1-1; no definite D call. The CDR3 has 13 residues. Trimming pared 2 bases from V and 2 bases from J, leaving 6 bases between. Germline V gene lookup returns CDR1 SNHLY and CDR2 FYNNEI. Here the CDR3 reads CASSEWANTEAFF. CDR3 coding DNA: TGTGCCAGCAGTGAATGGGCCAACACTGAAGCTTTCTTT.